The rows below give T cell receptor beta chains drawn from one sample of a study of regulatory and conventional T cells in RAG deficiency. Data came from immunoSEQ multiplex PCR; TCRdb stores just in-frame clones and leaves some out. The repertoire holds fewer than 35,000 clones, with approximately 90% as singletons. The same data also went into a second study, on regulatory T cells.

The specimen was CD8+ T cells sorted from blood. The receptors come from a human donor in good health. CDR3s include the opening cysteine and the closing phenylalanine or tryptophan. The D gene is left open where the match is weak. Part of the rows lack a size; the others show once, few, many or a class for expanded clones.

>TRBD2|TRBV11-3|NA|TRBJ2-1
CASSPRGSAGGIQWEQFF
TGTGCCAGCAGCCCGAGGGGTAGTGCGGGAGGGATCCAATGGGAGCAGTTCTTC
>TRBD1|TRBV19|NA|TRBJ1-5
CASRETGGVNQPQHF
TGTGCCAGCAGAGAGACAGGGGGTGTAAATCAGCCCCAGCATTTT
>TRBD2|TRBV6-5|NA|TRBJ2-1
CASSSLEAGGPEEQFF
TGTGCCAGCAGTTCCCTTGAAGCGGGAGGGCCAGAGGAGCAGTTCTTC
>NA|TRBV19|NA|TRBJ2-1
CASSIGRDRRNEQFF
TGTGCCAGTAGTATCGGCAGGGACCGGAGGAATGAGCAGTTCTTC
>TRBD2|TRBV27|NA|TRBJ2-3
CASSLASGLGRDTQYF
TGTGCCAGCAGTTTAGCATCGGGACTAGGGAGAGATACGCAGTATTTT
>TRBD1|TRBV11-2|NA|TRBJ1-5
CASSRGTGGQPQHF
TGTGCCAGCAGCCGGGGGACAGGGGGTCAGCCCCAGCATTTT
>NA|TRBV6-5|NA|TRBJ1-2
CASSLTNYGYTF
TGTGCCAGCAGCTTAACAAACTATGGCTACACCTTC
>NA|TRBV4-1|NA|TRBJ1-1
CASSQSGMNTEAFF
TGCGCCAGCAGCCAATCGGGAATGAACACTGAAGCTTTCTTT
>TRBD1|TRBV5-5|NA|TRBJ1-1
CASSGDRDDTEAFF
TGTGCCAGCAGCGGCGACAGGGACGACACTGAAGCTTTCTTT
>TRBD1|TRBV9|NA|TRBJ2-2
CASSGDRAVAGELFF
TGTGCCAGCAGCGGCGACAGGGCTGTGGCCGGGGAGCTGTTTTTT
>NA|TRBV6-6|NA|TRBJ2-7
CASSEGSPGSYEQYF
TGTGCCAGCAGCGAGGGGTCCCCGGGCTCCTACGAGCAGTACTTC
>NA|TRBV7-2|NA|TRBJ2-1
CASSRDSYNEQFF
TGTGCCAGCAGCAGGGACTCCTACAATGAGCAGTTCTTC
>TRBD2|TRBV28|NA|TRBJ2-5
CASSLRLAGGQETQYF
TGTGCCAGCAGTTTACGGCTAGCGGGGGGCCAAGAGACCCAGTACTTC
>NA|TRBV28|NA|TRBJ2-1
CASSDSLHDEQFF
TGTGCCAGCAGCGATTCGCTACACGATGAGCAGTTCTTC
>NA|TRBV13|NA|TRBJ1-6
CASSLSSYNSPLHF
TGTGCCAGCAGCCTAAGCTCCTATAATTCACCCCTCCACTTT
>NA|TRBV14|few|TRBJ1-2
CASSLTANYGYTF
TGTGCCAGCAGCCTGACGGCTAACTATGGCTACACCTTC
>TRBD1|TRBV7-9|NA|TRBJ1-3
CASTKIGTAEISGNTIYF
TGTGCCAGCACCAAAATTGGGACAGCAGAAATCTCTGGAAACACCATATATTTT
>TRBD1|TRBV6-6|NA|TRBJ2-7
CASTNTPGGNEQYF
TGTGCCAGCACCAATACTCCAGGGGGCAACGAGCAGTACTTC
>NA|TRBV2|NA|TRBJ1-5
CASRGRGQPQHF
TGTGCCAGCAGAGGACGGGGTCAGCCCCAGCATTTT
>NA|TRBV6-5|few|TRBJ2-7
CASSYSTGGEQYF
TGTGCCAGCAGTTACTCTACTGGTGGGGAGCAGTACTTC
>NA|TRBV27|NA|TRBJ2-7
CASSLSGPSEQYF
TGTGCCAGCAGTTTATCGGGCCCCAGTGAGCAGTACTTC
>TRBD1|TRBV7-9|NA|TRBJ2-2
CASRTAGTENTGELFF
TGTGCCAGCAGAACCGCCGGGACAGAGAACACCGGGGAGCTGTTTTTT
>NA|TRBV28|NA|TRBJ2-3
CASSAHLDSTDTQYF
TGTGCCAGCAGTGCCCACCTCGACAGCACAGATACGCAGTATTTT
>NA|TRBV30|NA|TRBJ1-1
CAWRVSWGRTEAFF
TGTGCCTGGAGAGTGAGCTGGGGCAGAACTGAAGCTTTCTTT
>NA|TRBV19|NA|TRBJ1-5
CASRGLGGQPQHF
TGTGCCAGTAGAGGCTTGGGGGGTCAGCCCCAGCATTTT
>TRBD1|TRBV6-1|NA|TRBJ2-2
CASRPDRGNTGELFF
TGTGCCAGCAGACCCGACAGGGGGAACACCGGGGAGCTGTTTTTT
>NA|TRBV27|NA|TRBJ2-5
CASSMEGAGQETQYF
TGTGCCAGCAGTATGGAGGGGGCAGGGCAAGAGACCCAGTACTTC
>TRBD1|TRBV7-8|NA|TRBJ2-5
CASSLTLPWDRGKETQYF
TGTGCCAGCAGCTTAACGCTCCCTTGGGACAGGGGCAAGGAGACCCAGTACTTC
>NA|TRBV7-9|few|TRBJ1-5
CASSYTLRTRGRPQHF
TGTGCCAGCAGCTACACCCTCAGGACAAGGGGACGGCCCCAGCATTTT
>TRBD2|TRBV6-6|NA|TRBJ2-1
CASSLPGRVEEQFF
TGTGCCAGCAGTCTACCCGGGAGGGTGGAGGAGCAGTTCTTC
>NA|TRBV7-9|NA|TRBJ1-1
CASSPSGTEAFF
TGTGCCAGCAGCCCTTCCGGGACTGAAGCTTTCTTT
>TRBD1|TRBV5-8|NA|TRBJ1-2
CASSARGTVYGYTF
TGTGCCAGCAGCGCGAGGGGGACAGTCTATGGCTACACCTTC
>NA|TRBV29-1|NA|TRBJ1-3
CSVDPPATVGGNTIYF
TGCAGCGTTGACCCTCCCGCGACAGTCGGGGGAAACACCATATATTTT
>NA|TRBV7-9|NA|TRBJ2-1
CASSLVAGMGNEQFF
TGTGCCAGCAGCTTAGTTGCGGGAATGGGGAATGAGCAGTTCTTC
>TRBD2|TRBV11-2|NA|TRBJ2-1
CASSSGGGGSYNEQFF
TGTGCCAGCAGCTCCGGCGGCGGGGGGTCCTACAATGAGCAGTTCTTC
>TRBD1|TRBV18|few|TRBJ1-6
CASSETGRPYNSPLHF
TGTGCCAGCTCAGAGACAGGGAGGCCCTATAATTCACCCCTCCACTTT